This entry features one T cell receptor (beta chain) sequence. Naivety among CD8 cells was defined by CD45RO negativity and positive CCR7 selection, thereby excluding terminally differentiated effector memory CD45RA+ cells. This CDR3 comprises 14 residues. Germline values: CDR1 SGHDN, CDR2 FVKESK. V gave up 1 base and J gave up 0 bases, with 6 bases separating them. Clones were sequenced by immunoSEQ multiplex PCR, and TCRdb holds only the in-frame ones, with some missing. The sample gives around 1.9 million clones, approximately 92% of which show up once; less than 2% is in the top ten. This sample stems from a study of shared clonotypes between healthy human individuals.

The TCR sequence derives from a man in his late teens or twenties in good health. Some clones in this sample may be carry-over from other donors' samples. The rearrangement links TRBV14 to TRBJ1-1, with unresolved D. The specimen was naive CD8+ T cells from PBMCs. The CDR3 loop is CASSQVAMNTEAFF. The CDR3 coding sequence is TGTGCCAGCAGCCAAGTGGCTATGAACACTGAAGCTTTCTTT.